This T cell receptor beta chain originates from a study of beta chain features in type 1 diabetes. Study observations and caveats: Type 1 diabetes patients had moderately but significantly shorter TCRB CDR3s in all four CD4+ subsets.

The investigators reverse transcribed all of the isolated RNA, so they sequenced expressed TCRB transcripts. Naive, central memory and regulatory T cell samples yielded about 3.57 million reads on average. Sequencing used immunoSEQ multiplex PCR; TCRdb keeps in-frame clones, though not all of them. Of approximately 150,000 clones listed, less than 15% are singletons. Only a few counts were recorded for this clone. Its target is unknown. All of the sorted populations showed purity greater than 95%. The specimen was central memory CD4+ T cells from blood. The source of this sequence is a man between 18 and 29 years old with type 1 diabetes.

The chain's CDR3 is CASSLESTSGGEQFF. CDR3 coding DNA: TGTGCCAGCAGCTTAGAGTCTACTAGCGGTGGTGAGCAGTTCTTC. The rearrangement joins TRBV7-2 to TRBJ2-1; 8 bases fit TRBD2. V was clipped by 1 base and J by 9 bases; unmatched bases: 8. CDR3 length equals 15 residues. Germline CDR1 reads SGHTA; CDR2 reads FQGNSA.